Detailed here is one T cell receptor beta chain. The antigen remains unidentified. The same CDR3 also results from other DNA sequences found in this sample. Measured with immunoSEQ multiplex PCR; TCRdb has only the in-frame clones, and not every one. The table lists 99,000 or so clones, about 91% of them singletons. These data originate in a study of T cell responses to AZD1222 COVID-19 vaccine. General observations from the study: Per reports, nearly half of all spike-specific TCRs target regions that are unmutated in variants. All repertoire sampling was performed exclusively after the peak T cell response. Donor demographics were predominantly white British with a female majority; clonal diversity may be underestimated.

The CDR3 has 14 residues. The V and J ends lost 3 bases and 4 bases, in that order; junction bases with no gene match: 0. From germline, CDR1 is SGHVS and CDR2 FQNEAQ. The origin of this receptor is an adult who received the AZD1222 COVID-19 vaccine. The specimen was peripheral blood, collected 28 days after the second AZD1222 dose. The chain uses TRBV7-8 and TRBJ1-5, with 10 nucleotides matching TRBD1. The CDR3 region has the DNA TGTGCCAGCAGCTTGGGACAGGGGAATCAGCCCCAGCATTTT. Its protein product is CASSLGQGNQPQHF.